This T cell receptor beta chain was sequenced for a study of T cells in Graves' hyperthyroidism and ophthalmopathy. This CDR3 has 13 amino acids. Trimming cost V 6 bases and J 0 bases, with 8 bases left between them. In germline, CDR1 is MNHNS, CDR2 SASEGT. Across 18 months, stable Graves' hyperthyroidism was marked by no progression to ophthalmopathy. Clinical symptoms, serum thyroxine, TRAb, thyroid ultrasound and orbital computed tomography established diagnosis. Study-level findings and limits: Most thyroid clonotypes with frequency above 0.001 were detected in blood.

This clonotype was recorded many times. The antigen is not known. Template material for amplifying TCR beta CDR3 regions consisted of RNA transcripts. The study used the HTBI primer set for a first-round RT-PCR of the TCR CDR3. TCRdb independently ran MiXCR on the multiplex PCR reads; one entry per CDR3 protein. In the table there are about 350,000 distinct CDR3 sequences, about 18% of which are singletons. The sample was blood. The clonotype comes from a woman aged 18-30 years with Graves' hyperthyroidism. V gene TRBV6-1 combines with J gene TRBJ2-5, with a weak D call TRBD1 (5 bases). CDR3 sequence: CASSSGYQETQYF. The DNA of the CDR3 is TGTGCCAGCAGCTCAGGGTACCAAGAGACCCAGTACTTC.